These 7 T cell receptor beta chains were all obtained from the same sample, sequenced in a study of spatial heterogeneity in lung cancer. Each CDR3 protein gets one entry after TCRdb re-called the 5' RACE reads with MiXCR. The sample holds more than 30,000 distinct CDR3 sequences; more than 9% are singletons and the top ten take less than 35%. Described time point: blood at routine non-recurrence follow-up after resection. Sequences were derived from PBMCs, sampled at follow-up. The source is a female donor with early-stage non-small cell lung cancer.

This clonotype showed up many times. V usage is TRBV10-2 and J usage is TRBJ1-5; 8 nucleotides agree with TRBD1. CDR1 is WSHSY, CDR2 SAAADI, per germline. The CDR3 extends over 15 amino acids. With V trimmed by 8 bases and J by 0 bases, 6 bases remained unmatched. This CDR3 is CASRRTGNSNQPQHF. The DNA for the CDR3 is TGCGCCAGCCGAAGGACAGGGAATAGCAATCAGCCCCAGCATTTT.

This clonotype was picked up a small number of times. The gene calls are TRBV5-4 and TRBJ2-7, with 9 nucleotides matching TRBD1. In germline, CDR1 is SGHNT, CDR2 YYREEE (reference sequence). The CDR3 loop spans 15 amino acids. The V and J ends lost 3 bases and 5 bases, in that order; junction bases with no gene match: 9. The CDR3 reads CASSYSRTGGDEQYF. CDR3 bases: TGTGCCAGCAGCTATAGCCGAACAGGGGGCGACGAGCAGTACTTC.

This clonotype came up many times. The genes are TRBV29-1 and TRBJ2-5, with D maybe TRBD1 (6 bases). V was trimmed by 2 bases and J by 5 bases, leaving 15 bases between them. The CDR3 covers 14 residues. Germline V gene lookup returns CDR1 SQVTM and CDR2 ANQGSEA. This CDR3 reads CSVEPTVQGETQYF. CDR3 nucleotide sequence: TGCAGCGTTGAACCGACGGTCCAGGGGGAGACCCAGTACTTC. The complete variable domain, with remaining parts taken from reference TRBV29-1 and TRBJ2-5, reads SAVISQKPSRDICQRGTSLTIQCQVDSQVTMMFWYRQQPGQSLTLIATANQGSEATYESGFVIDKFPISRPNLTFSTLTVSNMSPEDSSIYLCSVEPTVQGETQYFGPGTRLLVL.

This chain connects TRBV4-2 to TRBJ2-1, with 11 bases lining up with TRBD2. CDR1 LGHNA and CDR2 YNFKEQ come from the germline V gene. After removal of 5 bases from V and 4 bases from J, the junction contained 13 bases not matched to a gene. This CDR3 spans 18 amino acids. This CDR3 is CASSNPATSGDGYNEQFF. CDR3 bases: TGTGCCAGCAGCAATCCCGCGACTAGCGGGGATGGTTACAATGAGCAGTTCTTC.

In its sample, this clonotype was seen a few times. The chain joins TRBV7-2 to TRBJ1-2; 9 bases are a match to TRBD1. J gave up 4 bases and V 3 bases, and 6 bases lay outside the gene matches. The CDR3 consists of 15 residues. Germline V lookup: CDR1 SGHTA, CDR2 FQGNSA. This CDR3 reads CASSFGQGFSYGYTF. The CDR3 coding sequence is TGTGCCAGCAGCTTCGGACAGGGGTTTAGCTATGGCTACACCTTC.

This sequence joins TRBV27 and TRBJ2-1; TRBD1 aligns across 7 bases. This CDR3 has 14 residues. Germline V gives CDR1 MNHEY, CDR2 SMNVEV (reference sequence). V shed 3 bases and J 5 bases; nucleotides not matched to a gene: 4. CDR3 sequence reads: CASSFPGQHNEQFF. DNA of the CDR3: TGTGCCAGCAGTTTCCCGGGACAGCACAATGAGCAGTTCTTC.

This clonotype was counted ten times or more. The chain employs TRBV29-1 and TRBJ2-7; possibly TRBD2 for D (5 bases). Germline loops: CDR1 SQVTM, CDR2 ANQGSEA. This CDR3 has 11 residues. V shed 5 bases and J shed 7 bases, with 12 bases lying between them. The CDR3 nucleotides are TGCAGCGTTAGATCCCGGAGGGAGCAGTACTTC. Amino acid sequence: CSVRSRREQYF.